This T cell receptor beta chain was recorded in a study of blood T cell repertoires in COVID-19. For the study at large: Italy, Spain and the United States were the sources of the convalescent and acute COVID-19 samples. The cDNA or gDNA used as material had been derived from T cells, B-cell-depleted T cells, or PBMCs.

This clone came up a few times. This CDR3 region has 13 residues. The ends were cut back, 6 bases at V and 4 bases at J, with 11 bases in the middle. CDR1 and CDR2 from the germline V gene are MNHEY and SVGAGI. Per the original data handling: Estimates of nucleated cell counts were drawn from the amplification of reference gene primers. Profiling relied on immunoSEQ multiplex PCR, and the TCRdb table lists in-frame clones only, not all of them. The DNA gave D and trimming, while V, J and clone size come from that table. Here the sample spans 150,000 to 200,000 clones, 70% to 85% being singletons. The chain links TRBV6-5 to TRBJ2-3; D possibly corresponds to TRBD1 (5 bases). The sequence derives from a woman in her twenties or thirties with acute or convalescent COVID-19. The specimen sequenced was peripheral blood. This chain's CDR3 is CASSIAGPDTQYF. CDR3 nucleotides: TGTGCCAGCAGCATCGCAGGGCCAGATACGCAGTATTTT.